These 21 T cell receptor beta chains share one sample of origin, sequenced in a study of cytomegalovirus exposure and HLA in healthy donors. The PCR made use of 60 Vbeta and 13 Jbeta primers. Clones were read by immunoSEQ multiplex PCR, and TCRdb kept only the in-frame ones, dropping some. The sample yields tens of thousands of clones, over 75% seen once. Material: PBMCs. The receptors were gathered from a female donor in good health and CMV-seronegative.

The CDR3 DNA sequence: TGTGCCAGCAAAGGAGGATCATCTGGGGCCAACGTCCTGACTTTC. Encoded protein: CASKGGSSGANVLTF. The gene calls are TRBV6-1 and TRBJ2-6; TRBD2 is a possible D gene (5 bases). There are 15 residues in the CDR3. V lost 7 bases, J lost 1 base, and 11 bases lay in between. CDR1 and CDR2 (germline): MNHNS, SASEGT.

The CDR3 nucleotides are TGTGCCAGCAGGGACAGGGGAAGCTATGAGCAGTTCTTC. It yields the protein CASRDRGSYEQFF. The chain recombines TRBV7-8 with TRBJ2-1, with 9 bases fitting TRBD1. The V gene end was trimmed by 6 bases and the J gene end by 8 bases; junction bases not matched to a gene: 5. CDR3 length: 13 residues. Germline-derived CDR1 and CDR2 are SGHVS and FQNEAQ.

V usage is TRBV29-1 and J usage is TRBJ2-1; 10 bases are shared with TRBD2. Germline V gives CDR1 SQVTM, CDR2 ANQGSEA. J lost 2 bases, V lost 4 bases, and 5 bases had no gene match. The CDR3 contains 15 residues. Here the CDR3 DNA reads TGCAGCGTTGGTACTAGCGGGGCCACCTACAATGAGCAGTTCTTC. This translates into CSVGTSGATYNEQFF.

The sample holds one count of this clone. This chain connects TRBV18 to TRBJ1-4; 9 bases match TRBD1. The CDR3 has 14 amino acids. In germline, CDR1 is KGHSH, CDR2 LQKENI. Germline trimming cut 3 bases from V and 4 bases from J; bases unmatched to any gene: 0. The CDR3 DNA sequence: TGTGCCAGCTCACCGACAGGGGGTAATGAAAAACTGTTTTTT. Protein: CASSPTGGNEKLFF. Full variable domain (rest looked up from reference TRBV18 and TRBJ1-4): NAGVMQNPRHLVRRRGQEARLRCSPMKGHSHVYWYRQLPEEGLKFMVYLQKENIIDESGMPKERFSAEFPKEGPSILRIQQVVRGDSAAYFCASSPTGGNEKLFFGSGTQLSVL.

The rearrangement uses TRBV30 and TRBJ1-5; 8 positions agree with TRBD1. V trimming: 2 bases; J trimming: 5 bases; junction bases outside the gene matches: 2. The CDR3 contains 13 residues. Germline V gene lookup returns CDR1 GTSNPN and CDR2 SVGIG (reference sequence). CDR3 amino acids: CAWSQQGDQPQHF. CDR3 DNA sequence: TGTGCCTGGAGTCAACAGGGGGATCAGCCCCAGCATTTT. The full variable domain, completed using reference TRBV30 and TRBJ1-5, is SQTIHQWPATLVQPVGSPLSLECTVEGTSNPNLYWYRQAAGRGLQLLFYSVGIGQISSEVPQNLSASRPQDRQFILSSKKLLLSDSGFYLCAWSQQGDQPQHFGDGTRLSIL.

The rearrangement joins TRBV5-1 to TRBJ1-1, with D maybe TRBD1 (5 bases). CDR1 and CDR2 from the germline V gene are SGHRS and YFSETQ. The CDR3 sequence is 14 residues long. Trimming pared 0 bases from V and 6 bases from J, leaving 12 bases between. DNA for the CDR3: TGCGCCAGCAGCTTGGATTGGGGGGACGCTGAAGCTTTCTTT. This sequence encodes CASSLDWGDAEAFF. The full variable domain, its missing parts supplied by reference TRBV5-1 and TRBJ1-1, is KAGVTQTPRYLIKTRGQQVTLSCSPISGHRSVSWYQQTPGQGLQFLFEYFSETQRNKGNFPGRFSGRQFSNSRSEMNVSTLELGDSALYLCASSLDWGDAEAFFGQGTRLTVV.

The chain uses TRBV9 and TRBJ2-1; TRBD2 matches at 12 bases. With V trimmed by 7 bases and J by 0 bases, 8 bases remained unmatched. This CDR3 spans 17 amino acids. Per germline, CDR1 SGDLS and CDR2 YYNGEE. The CDR3 region has the DNA TGTGCCAGCGGTCGGACGACTAGCGGGAGCTCCTACAATGAGCAGTTCTTC. Encoded protein: CASGRTTSGSSYNEQFF.

V usage is TRBV5-1 and J usage is TRBJ1-3; D remains unclear. CDR3 length: 15 residues. The germline V gene encodes CDR1 SGHRS and CDR2 YFSETQ. V was pared by 0 bases and J by 0 bases, with 7 bases between. The CDR3 reads CASSLAGHSGNTIYF. For the CDR3, the DNA is TGCGCCAGCAGCTTGGCTGGGCACTCTGGAAACACCATATATTTT.

This clone was counted once. The chain joins TRBV5-4 to TRBJ2-3; 10 positions agree with TRBD2. V lost 4 bases and J lost 3; bases outside the gene matches: 5. There are 15 residues in the CDR3. Germline CDR1 and CDR2: SGHNT and YYREEE (reference sequence). CDR3 DNA sequence: TGTGCCAGCAGCGGGGGACTAGCGAGGACAGATACGCAGTATTTT. Its translation is CASSGGLARTDTQYF.

The rearrangement joins TRBV18 to TRBJ2-5; 10 bases fit TRBD2. The CDR3 runs to 16 residues. The V gene end was trimmed by 4 bases and the J gene end by 5 bases; junction bases not matched to a gene: 10. Germline CDR1 KGHSH, CDR2 LQKENI. CDR3 loop: CASSQLAGNRGETQYF. CDR3 coding DNA: TGTGCCAGCTCACAACTAGCGGGAAATCGTGGGGAGACCCAGTACTTC.

This rearrangement joins TRBV6-5 to TRBJ2-5; weak D call: TRBD2 (7 bases). The CDR3 length is 13 residues. From germline, CDR1 is MNHEY and CDR2 SVGAGI. The V end was cut by 5 bases, the J end by 1 base, with 8 bases between. CDR3 residues: CASSRGGQETQYF. The CDR3, as DNA: TGTGCCAGCAGTAGGGGGGGCCAAGAGACCCAGTACTTC.

The chain has TRBV7-9 and TRBJ1-5; tentative D call: TRBD1 (6 bases). Germline V CDR1 and CDR2: SEHNR, FQNEAQ (reference sequence). Trimming took 3 bases from V and 2 from J, leaving 8 bases between them. The CDR3 covers 14 residues. The CDR3 spells CASSFAGGNQPQHF. The DNA for the CDR3 is TGTGCCAGCAGCTTCGCAGGGGGCAATCAGCCCCAGCATTTT.

The CDR3 region is CATSREGEGGNEQFF. The CDR3 region has the DNA TGTGCCACCAGCAGAGAAGGGGAGGGGGGGAATGAGCAGTTCTTC. The V gene is TRBV15, the J gene TRBJ2-1; perhaps TRBD2 as D (7 bases). Deletions cut 0 bases from V and 7 bases from J, with 13 bases between. CDR3 length: 15 residues. Germline assignment: CDR1 LNHNV and CDR2 YYDKDF (reference sequence). Looking up the rest from reference TRBV15 and TRBJ2-1 gives the full variable domain: DAMVIQNPRYQVTQFGKPVTLSCSQTLNHNVMYWYQQKSSQAPKLLFHYYDKDFNNEADTPDNFQSRRPNTSFCFLDIRSPGLGDTAMYLCATSREGEGGNEQFFGPGTRLTVL.

The V and J genes are TRBV28 and TRBJ1-1; TRBD1 agrees at 7 bases. This CDR3 region has 12 residues. Germline CDR1 and CDR2: MDHEN and SYDVKM. Unmatched junction bases numbered 7, after V lost 7 bases and J lost 8 bases. CDR3 nucleotide sequence: TGTGCCAGCACGATGGGACAGCGAGAAGCTTTCTTT. Amino acids: CASTMGQREAFF. Drawing the rest from reference TRBV28 and TRBJ1-1, the complete variable domain is DVKVTQSSRYLVKRTGEKVFLECVQDMDHENMFWYRQDPGLGLRLIYFSYDVKMKEKGDIPEGYSVSREKKERFSLILESASTNQTSMYLCASTMGQREAFFGQGTRLTVV.

This chain uses TRBV6-5 with TRBJ1-1; D remains unclear. Per the germline V gene, CDR1 is MNHEY and CDR2 is SVGAGI. Trimming stripped 0 bases from V and 7 bases from J, with 9 bases between. The length of the CDR3 is 13 residues. In DNA form, the CDR3 reads TGTGCCAGCAGTTACTCTGCGGGGTTTGAAGCTTTCTTT. Translating gives CASSYSAGFEAFF.

The chain carries TRBV9 and TRBJ1-3; 7 bases align to TRBD1. The germline CDR1 and CDR2 sequences are SGDLS and YYNGEE. V gave up 1 base and J gave up 4 bases; unmatched junction bases: 11. The CDR3 has 17 amino acids. DNA of the CDR3: TGTGCCAGCAGCGTATCTCCGGGACAGAGGGCGGGAAACACCATATATTTT. This gives the protein CASSVSPGQRAGNTIYF. The entire variable domain, with the rest obtained from reference TRBV9 and TRBJ1-3, is as follows: DSGVTQTPKHLITATGQRVTLRCSPRSGDLSVYWYQQSLDQGLQFLIQYYNGEERAKGNILERFSAQQFPDLHSELNLSSLELGDSALYFCASSVSPGQRAGNTIYFGEGSWLTVV.

The table lists this clone with a count of one. V usage is TRBV5-1 and J usage is TRBJ2-5, with D maybe TRBD1 (6 bases). This CDR3 comprises 15 residues. V lost 4 bases to trimming and J lost 0 bases, with 13 bases between them. From germline, CDR1 is SGHRS and CDR2 YFSETQ. The CDR3 loop reads CASSRPGQYQETQYF. CDR3 nucleotides: TGCGCCAGCAGCCGGCCAGGACAGTACCAAGAGACCCAGTACTTC.

The rearrangement uses TRBV23-1 and TRBJ2-3; maybe TRBD2 (6 bases). TRBV23-1 is an open reading frame, and its role is uncertain. The CDR3 extends over 16 amino acids. V was clipped by 3 bases and J by 1 base, with 14 bases between them. The CDR3 DNA reads TGCGCCAGCAGTCAGAATGGACTACACGGCACAGATACGCAGTATTTT. Protein sequence: CASSQNGLHGTDTQYF.

The J gene is TRBJ2-6, the V gene TRBV10-3; TRBD1 is a possible D gene (5 bases). V shed 3 bases and J shed 0 bases, with 6 bases lying between them. Germline V gene data show CDR1 as ENHRY and CDR2 as SYGVKD. The CDR3 sequence is 15 residues long. The CDR3 DNA follows: TGTGCCATCAGTGACAGGGCCTCTGGGGCCAACGTCCTGACTTTC. This translates into CAISDRASGANVLTF.

J is TRBJ2-7 and V is TRBV29-1; 9 nucleotides line up with TRBD1. The CDR3 extends over 12 amino acids. Trimming at V came to 4 bases and at J to 4 bases, leaving 2 bases not matched to a gene. Germline lookup yields CDR1 SQVTM and CDR2 ANQGSEA. Here the CDR3 DNA reads TGCAGCGTTGTAGACAGGGGGTACGAGCAGTACTTC. Protein product: CSVVDRGYEQYF.

This CDR3 is CASSPGQTNTEAFF. CDR3 in DNA: TGTGCCAGCAGCCCGGGACAGACGAACACTGAAGCTTTCTTT. The chain uses TRBV6-6 and TRBJ1-1, with 7 bases aligning to TRBD1. CDR1 and CDR2 from the germline V gene are MNHNY and SVGAGI (reference sequence). V shed 6 bases, J shed 1 base, and the junction held 5 bases outside the gene matches. The CDR3 runs to 14 residues.